One T cell receptor (beta chain) is described in this entry. Its specificity is unknown. This table comes from immunoSEQ multiplex PCR, and its TCRdb copy is limited to in-frame clones, with some not included. The top ten clones hold 2.8% of a sample with roughly 12,000 clones, just under 85% of them seen once. Germline CDR1 MGHRA, CDR2 YSYEKL. With 0 bases clipped from V and 0 bases from J, the junction kept 5 bases outside the gene matches. There are 17 residues in the CDR3. The data were obtained in a study of memory B cells and T cells in multiple sclerosis. General study findings and limits: Clone-set sizes differed between compartments, so shared clonotype counts needed normalization.

Separate sequencing covered autoproliferating (CFSE-dim) and non-proliferating (CFSE-high) T cells from stimulus-free culture. Cultures began with some 52 million CFSE-labeled PBMCs, unstimulated for about 7 days, with replicate wells pooled. CFSE at approximately 0.5 uM labeled the PBMCs, which were then cultured unstimulated. The material sequenced was PBMCs from blood kept in culture. This sequence originates from a human donor with multiple sclerosis. The rearrangement uses TRBV4-1 and TRBJ2-1; 7 nucleotides match TRBD2. The CDR3 sequence: CASSQEPGRSSYNEQFF. The CDR3 DNA reads as TGCGCCAGCAGCCAAGAGCCCGGGAGGAGCTCCTACAATGAGCAGTTCTTC.